What follows are 21 T cell receptor beta chains derived from one specimen sequenced in a study of blood T cell repertoires in COVID-19. Assay: immunoSEQ multiplex PCR; the TCRdb copy retains only in-frame clones and omits some. The sample records hundreds of thousands of clones, approximately 88% being singletons. The sequencing input was peripheral blood. The source is a woman in her 30s with COVID-19, enrolled during active disease.

The rearrangement uses TRBV12-3 or TRBV12-4 and TRBJ2-2; the D gene is possibly TRBD2 (5 bases). V gave up 6 bases and J gave up 6 bases, with 5 bases separating them. The CDR3 has 11 amino acids. The chain's CDR3 is CASRDSGELFF. For the CDR3, the DNA is TGTGCCAGCAGGGACTCCGGGGAGCTGTTTTTT.

The V gene is TRBV12-3 or TRBV12-4, the J gene TRBJ2-5; tentatively, D is TRBD2 (6 bases). V dropped 1 base and J dropped 6 bases, with 9 bases sitting between them. CDR3 length equals 13 residues. In nucleotides, the CDR3 is TGTGCCAGCAGTTTAGGGAGGGGACAGACCCAGTACTTC. This gives the protein CASSLGRGQTQYF.

J is TRBJ2-5 and V is TRBV5-8, with 7 bases that match TRBD1. CDR1 and CDR2 (germline): SGHTS, YDEGEE. The V gene end was trimmed by 1 base and the J gene end by 7 bases; junction bases not matched to a gene: 10. The CDR3 spans 15 residues. The CDR3 DNA reads as TGTGCCAGCAGCTTGAGGGGGCGCTGGGGGCGGACCCAGTACTTC. Encoded protein: CASSLRGRWGRTQYF. Full variable domain (missing parts from reference TRBV5-8 and TRBJ2-5): EAGVTQSPTHLIKTRGQQATLRCSPISGHTSVYWYQQALGLGLQFLLWYDEGEERNRGNFPPRFSGRQFPNYSSELNVNALELEDSALYLCASSLRGRWGRTQYFGPGTRLLVL.

V and J are TRBV11-3 and TRBJ2-7; 10 bases map to TRBD1. Unmatched junction bases numbered 6, after V lost 4 bases and J lost 3 bases. The CDR3 is made up of 15 amino acids. Germline V gene lookup returns CDR1 SGHNT and CDR2 YENEEA. The CDR3 sequence is CASSSGTGASYEQYF. The CDR3 DNA is TGTGCCAGCAGCTCCGGGACAGGGGCTAGCTACGAGCAGTACTTC.

This clone has a single count. This chain connects TRBV28 to TRBJ1-4, with D possibly being TRBD1 (5 bases). The germline CDR1 and CDR2 sequences are MDHEN and SYDVKM. The CDR3 is made up of 14 amino acids. V lost 5 bases, J lost 7 bases, and 14 bases lay in between. The CDR3 is CASSPPRDSEKLFF. For the CDR3, the DNA is TGTGCCAGCAGTCCCCCCAGGGATAGTGAAAAACTGTTTTTT. Using reference TRBV28 and TRBJ1-4 for the parts outside the CDR3, the full variable domain is DVKVTQSSRYLVKRTGEKVFLECVQDMDHENMFWYRQDPGLGLRLIYFSYDVKMKEKGDIPEGYSVSREKKERFSLILESASTNQTSMYLCASSPPRDSEKLFFGSGTQLSVL.

The chain carries TRBV27 and TRBJ2-1; no firm D call. The CDR3 is 12 residues long. CDR1 is MNHEY and CDR2 is SMNVEV in the germline V gene (reference sequence). Trimming shortened V by 6 bases and J by 4 bases, and 7 bases separated the two germline ends. The CDR3 DNA follows: TGTGCCAGCAGGGTCGGGTACAATGAGCAGTTCTTC. Its protein product is CASRVGYNEQFF.

The chain is built from TRBV3-1 (or the pseudogene TRBV3-2) and TRBJ2-7; TRBD1 matches 8 bases. The CDR3 length is 14 residues. CDR1 and CDR2 (germline): LGHDT, YNNKEL (reference sequence). The junction had 5 bases not matched to a gene; V was cut back by 2 bases and J by 5 bases. The CDR3 region is CASSQPDRADEQYF. Written as DNA, the CDR3 is TGTGCCAGCAGCCAACCGGACAGGGCGGACGAGCAGTACTTC.

J is TRBJ1-4 and V is TRBV7-8, with a tentative D call TRBD1 (6 bases). The CDR3 consists of 16 residues. CDR1 is SGHVS, CDR2 FQNEAQ, per germline. V was cut by 5 bases and J by 4 bases, with 17 bases left in between. CDR3 bases: TGTGCCAGCAGCCCGTACTCGACAGGACTTAATGAAAAACTGTTTTTT. This translates into CASSPYSTGLNEKLFF. Supplemented by reference TRBV7-8 and TRBJ1-4, the full variable domain reads GAGVSQSPRYKVAKRGQDVALRCDPISGHVSLFWYQQALGQGPEFLTYFQNEAQLDKSGLPSDRFFAERPEGSVSTLKIQRTQQEDSAVYLCASSPYSTGLNEKLFFGSGTQLSVL.

The chain links TRBV9 to TRBJ2-1; 10 bases align to TRBD2. With V trimmed by 0 bases and J by 2 bases, 5 bases remained unmatched. Germline V gene sequence: CDR1 SGDLS, CDR2 YYNGEE. The CDR3 is 17 residues long. The CDR3 reads CASSVALLAGAYNEQFF. The CDR3 region has the DNA TGTGCCAGCAGCGTAGCTCTTCTAGCGGGGGCCTACAATGAGCAGTTCTTC.

This clone was picked up one time. V usage is TRBV19 and J usage is TRBJ2-5, with 11 nucleotides matching TRBD2. The CDR3 is 15 amino acids. The V and J ends lost 7 bases and 1 base, in that order; junction bases with no gene match: 5. Germline V gives CDR1 LNHDA, CDR2 SQIVND (reference sequence). The CDR3 sequence is CASTGLAGGQETQYF. CDR3 bases: TGTGCCAGTACGGGGCTAGCGGGGGGCCAAGAGACCCAGTACTTC.

The chain has TRBV2 and TRBJ2-2; tentative D call: TRBD1 (6 bases). CDR3 length equals 15 residues. Germline CDR1 reads SNHLY; CDR2 reads FYNNEI. V was shortened by 6 bases and J by 0 bases, with 11 bases between the two germline ends. CDR3 bases: TGTGCCAGCAGACAGACAGGCGCGAACACCGGGGAGCTGTTTTTT. Translation: CASRQTGANTGELFF.

The chain carries TRBV9 and TRBJ2-3; 12 bases are shared with TRBD2. This CDR3 is 14 amino acids long. V lost 4 bases to trimming and J lost 9 bases; unmatched junction nucleotides: 6. Germline assignment: CDR1 SGDLS and CDR2 YYNGEE. The CDR3 is CASSSFTSGGTQYF. The CDR3 DNA reads TGTGCCAGCAGCTCTTTCACTAGCGGGGGGACGCAGTATTTT. The variable domain in full, completed from reference TRBV9 and TRBJ2-3, reads DSGVTQTPKHLITATGQRVTLRCSPRSGDLSVYWYQQSLDQGLQFLIQYYNGEERAKGNILERFSAQQFPDLHSELNLSSLELGDSALYFCASSSFTSGGTQYFGPGTRLTVL.

The V and J genes are TRBV5-6 and TRBJ2-5, with 7 positions matching TRBD1. J was trimmed by 3 bases and V by 2 bases; bases with no gene match: 4. The CDR3 loop spans 14 amino acids. Germline CDR1 and CDR2: SGHDT and YYEEEE. CDR3 loop: CASSLAGTEETQYF. DNA of the CDR3: TGTGCCAGCAGCTTAGCCGGGACAGAAGAGACCCAGTACTTC. The full variable domain, in which reference TRBV5-6 and TRBJ2-5 provide the parts outside the CDR3, is DAGVTQSPTHLIKTRGQQVTLRCSPKSGHDTVSWYQQALGQGPQFIFQYYEEEERQRGNFPDRFSGHQFPNYSSELNVNALLLGDSALYLCASSLAGTEETQYFGPGTRLLVL.

The chain has TRBV6-6 and TRBJ1-2; 9 bases are shared with TRBD1. Germline V gives CDR1 MNHNY, CDR2 SVGAGI (reference sequence). The CDR3 runs 13 residues. Unmatched junction bases numbered 3, after V lost 5 bases and J lost 5 bases. The CDR3 is CASSTGGWYGYTF. In DNA form, the CDR3 reads TGTGCCAGCAGTACAGGGGGCTGGTATGGCTACACCTTC.

V and J are TRBV5-4 and TRBJ1-6, with no clear D. The length of the CDR3 is 14 residues. The V end lost 4 bases, the J end lost 6 bases, and 11 bases lay between the germline ends. The V gene's germline CDR1 is SGHNT and CDR2 YYREEE (reference sequence). The CDR3 DNA reads TGTGCCAGCAGCATAGAGCTGATTAATTCACCCCTCCACTTT. It yields the protein CASSIELINSPLHF.

The rearrangement links TRBV19 to TRBJ2-3; 10 positions match TRBD2. This CDR3 is built from 14 residues. V lost 6 bases to trimming and J lost 13 bases; unmatched junction nucleotides: 13. The germline gives CDR1 LNHDA, CDR2 SQIVND (reference sequence). DNA for the CDR3: TGTGCCAGTAGCCCCGGGACAGCGGGAGGGTCGGAGTATTTT. Its translation is CASSPGTAGGSEYF.

This chain's CDR3 is CASRGQGASAEAFF. DNA of the CDR3: TGTGCCAGCCGGGGACAGGGGGCTTCGGCTGAAGCTTTCTTT. The genes are TRBV27 and TRBJ1-1, with 12 bases aligning to TRBD1. Germline V gene lookup returns CDR1 MNHEY and CDR2 SMNVEV (reference sequence). V lost 8 bases and J lost 6; bases outside the gene matches: 7. The CDR3 runs to 14 residues.

The V and J genes are TRBV7-9 and TRBJ2-1; a possible D gene is TRBD2 (6 bases). V lost 6 bases and J 6 bases, leaving 18 bases between the germline ends. This CDR3 spans 15 amino acids. Germline V lookup: CDR1 SEHNR, CDR2 FQNEAQ (reference sequence). CDR3: CASSRESSGGNEQFF. The DNA for the CDR3 is TGTGCCAGCAGTCGGGAGTCATCCGGGGGCAATGAGCAGTTCTTC.

This chain joins TRBV18 and TRBJ2-7; D is perhaps TRBD2 (5 bases). Germline V CDR1 and CDR2: KGHSH, LQKENI. CDR3 length equals 14 residues. V was pared by 3 bases and J by 2 bases, with 11 bases between. The CDR3 DNA follows: TGTGCCAGCTCACCTTTGGACTCACCCTACGAGCAGTACGTC. Residues: CASSPLDSPYEQYV.

This chain connects TRBV28 to TRBJ2-3; D gene uncertain. From germline, CDR1 is MDHEN and CDR2 SYDVKM. This CDR3 region has 15 residues. V was pared by 5 bases and J by 2 bases, with 14 bases between. The chain's CDR3 is CASSPPTGFTDTQYF. The CDR3 nucleotides read TGTGCCAGCAGTCCCCCCACCGGGTTCACAGATACGCAGTATTTT.

This chain uses TRBV11-2 with TRBJ1-3; perhaps TRBD1 as D (6 bases). CDR3 size: 16 residues. V was trimmed by 1 base and J by 4 bases, leaving 14 bases between them. Germline V gene sequence: CDR1 SGHAT, CDR2 FQNNGV. The CDR3 here is CASSLGRFTGGNTIYF. CDR3 nucleotide sequence: TGTGCCAGCAGCTTAGGGAGGTTCACAGGGGGAAACACCATATATTTT.